These 19 T cell receptor beta chains were all obtained from the same sample, sequenced in a study of T cells after yellow fever vaccination. Using its own MiXCR run on the 5' RACE reads, TCRdb lists one record per CDR3 protein. Here the sample spans a few hundred thousand distinct CDR3 sequences, about a fifth being singletons. The sample consisted of PBMCs, taken 15 days after the yellow fever booster vaccination. The receptors were gathered from a man aged 25-45 years who received the YFV17D yellow fever vaccine.

The chain joins TRBV28 to TRBJ2-7; 12 bases line up with TRBD1. Germline CDR1 and CDR2: MDHEN and SYDVKM. The CDR3 covers 19 residues. Unmatched junction bases numbered 20, after V lost 6 bases and J lost 5 bases. The CDR3 DNA is TGTGCCAGCAGCCCCCGGGACAGGGGGCTGGTTAGCGGGTTTAACGAGCAGTACTTC. Translation: CASSPRDRGLVSGFNEQYF.

J is TRBJ1-5 and V is TRBV5-1, with TRBD1 identical over 8 bases. The junction had 5 bases not matched to a gene; V was cut back by 2 bases and J by 4 bases. Germline CDR1 reads SGHRS; CDR2 reads YFSETQ. This CDR3 is 15 amino acids long. For the CDR3, the DNA is TGCGCCAGCAGCTTTACGACAGGGGATAATCAGCCCCAGCATTTT. This sequence encodes CASSFTTGDNQPQHF.

The chain carries TRBV18 and TRBJ2-5; 16 bases match TRBD2. The CDR3 totals 17 residues. The germline gives CDR1 KGHSH, CDR2 LQKENI. The ends lost 0 bases at V and 6 bases at J; junction bases unmatched: 4. DNA of the CDR3: TGTGCCAGCTCACCACCGGGGACTAGCGGGAGGGCCCAGACCCAGTACTTC. Encoded protein: CASSPPGTSGRAQTQYF.

This chain links TRBV29-1 with TRBJ2-2, with a weak D call TRBD2 (6 bases). The length of the CDR3 is 14 residues. Trimming pared 4 bases from V and 1 base from J, leaving 10 bases between. Germline-derived CDR1 and CDR2 are SQVTM and ANQGSEA. Here the CDR3 reads CSVVLGGNTGELFF. For the CDR3, the DNA is TGCAGCGTTGTCCTCGGGGGGAACACCGGGGAGCTGTTTTTT.

The chain couples TRBV10-2 to TRBJ2-3; D gene unclear. The CDR3 loop spans 13 amino acids. CDR1 is WSHSY and CDR2 is SAAADI in the germline V gene. V lost 3 bases and J 8 bases, leaving 12 bases between the germline ends. CDR3 coding DNA: TGCGCCAGCAGTGATCCCCAGGTCCCTACGCAGTATTTT. Translating gives CASSDPQVPTQYF.

The rearrangement uses TRBV7-9 and TRBJ2-2; no clear D gene. There are 14 residues in the CDR3. Germline-derived CDR1 and CDR2 are SEHNR and FQNEAQ (reference sequence). The germline V and J ends were trimmed by 8 bases and 2 bases, with 12 bases remaining between them. In nucleotides, the CDR3 is TGTGCCAGCGTCTCCTACGATAACACCGGGGAGCTGTTTTTT. Residues: CASVSYDNTGELFF.

CDR3 in DNA: TGTGCCAGCAGCGAAGTAGGGGGGACTACCCCGTTCTTC. Protein: CASSEVGGTTPFF. The V gene is TRBV9, the J gene TRBJ2-1, with a possible D match to TRBD2 (7 bases). Germline V lookup: CDR1 SGDLS, CDR2 YYNGEE. The CDR3 length is 13 residues. Trimming left V 3 bases short and J 15 bases short, with 19 bases between.

The chain recombines TRBV5-8 with TRBJ1-6, with D maybe TRBD1 (5 bases). With 0 bases removed from V and 12 bases from J, the gap between germline ends came to 7 bases. CDR1 and CDR2 from the germline V gene are SGHTS and YDEGEE. The CDR3 runs 12 residues. The CDR3 spells CASSLVRGPLHF. The DNA for the CDR3 is TGTGCCAGCAGCTTGGTTAGGGGACCCCTCCACTTT.

The V and J genes are TRBV2 and TRBJ2-7; no firm D call. V gave up 4 bases and J gave up 4 bases, with 17 bases separating them. This CDR3 spans 15 amino acids. Germline V CDR1 and CDR2: SNHLY, FYNNEI. The CDR3 spells CASSGGSYGSYEQYF. The CDR3 DNA is TGTGCCAGCAGTGGAGGCTCCTACGGGTCTTACGAGCAGTACTTC.

The gene calls are TRBV20-1 and TRBJ2-3, with D possibly TRBD2 on 6 matching bases. Germline-derived CDR1 and CDR2 are DFQATT and SNEGSKA (reference sequence). V lost 5 bases and J 4 bases, leaving 10 bases between the germline ends. The CDR3 is 12 residues long. CDR3 protein: CSAGTDPDTQYF. CDR3 sequence (DNA): TGCAGTGCTGGGACTGACCCAGATACGCAGTATTTT.

As DNA, the CDR3 is TGTGCCAGTAGTATTAGAGGGACAGGGACCACTGAAGCTTTCTTT. Translated, it gives CASSIRGTGTTEAFF. V and J are TRBV19 and TRBJ1-1, with TRBD1 matching over 9 bases. This CDR3 is 15 amino acids long. V gave up 3 bases and J gave up 4 bases; unmatched junction bases: 6. The germline CDR1 and CDR2 sequences are LNHDA and SQIVND (reference sequence).

The genes are TRBV7-9 and TRBJ2-7; D gene unclear. The germline gives CDR1 SEHNR, CDR2 FQNEAQ (reference sequence). V lost 8 bases and J 5 bases, leaving 16 bases between the germline ends. The CDR3 spans 13 residues. The CDR3 coding sequence is TGTGCCAGCTTGAGCATTAGGCGAGACGAGCAGTACTTC. Translated: CASLSIRRDEQYF.

The CDR3 loop is CASKIGNEQFF. DNA of the CDR3: TGTGCCAGCAAAATAGGGAATGAGCAGTTCTTC. The rearrangement links TRBV7-8 to TRBJ2-1; D is uncertain. Trimming pared 7 bases from V and 7 bases from J, leaving 8 bases between. CDR3 length: 11 amino acids. Germline CDR1 reads SGHVS; CDR2 reads FQNEAQ. The full variable domain, with the rest looked up from reference TRBV7-8 and TRBJ2-1, is GAGVSQSPRYKVAKRGQDVALRCDPISGHVSLFWYQQALGQGPEFLTYFQNEAQLDKSGLPSDRFFAERPEGSVSTLKIQRTQQEDSAVYLCASKIGNEQFFGPGTRLTVL.

The genes are TRBV23-1 and TRBJ1-1; TRBD1 might be the D (5 bases). TRBV23-1 belongs to the ORF category, with a function that is uncertain. The CDR3 covers 14 residues. V lost 4 bases and J 1 base, leaving 10 bases between the germline ends. CDR3 nucleotides: TGCGCCAGCAGTCTAGGACACCCGAACACTGAAGCTTTCTTT. Protein: CASSLGHPNTEAFF.

This clonotype was seen a handful of times. Here the CDR3 reads CASSTWTEGETQYF. The CDR3 DNA reads TGTGCCAGCAGCACATGGACGGAGGGAGAGACCCAGTACTTC. The chain uses TRBV5-6 and TRBJ2-5; perhaps TRBD2 as D (6 bases). The V gene's germline CDR1 is SGHDT and CDR2 YYEEEE. Between the trimmed V and J ends, which lost 4 bases and 4 bases, there was a span of 14 bases. CDR3 size: 14 residues.

The CDR3 DNA reads as TGCAGCGTTGAATTCGGACAGGGAGGGGTTGGCTACACCTTC. It encodes CSVEFGQGGVGYTF. The V and J genes are TRBV29-1 and TRBJ1-2; 8 bases fit TRBD1. Germline CDR1 SQVTM, CDR2 ANQGSEA. Trimming removed 2 bases from V and 7 bases from J; junction bases left unmatched: 9. The CDR3 length is 14 residues.

This chain links TRBV9 with TRBJ2-1; D is perhaps TRBD2 (7 bases). The germline CDR1 and CDR2 sequences are SGDLS and YYNGEE. Trimming cost V 0 bases and J 4 bases, with 14 bases left between them. CDR3 length: 16 amino acids. CDR3 sequence (DNA): TGTGCCAGCAGCGTAGAGGGGGGAGGGGATTACAATGAGCAGTTCTTC. Residues: CASSVEGGGDYNEQFF.

The sample holds a few counts of this clonotype. The chain carries TRBV7-2 and TRBJ2-7; 9 nucleotides align to TRBD2. CDR3 size: 14 residues. Germline V gene lookup returns CDR1 SGHTA and CDR2 FQGNSA. Trimming cost V 3 bases and J 2 bases; bases outside gene matches: 2. CDR3 sequence reads: CASSFGGRAYEQYF. CDR3 nucleotide sequence: TGTGCCAGCAGCTTTGGCGGGAGGGCCTACGAGCAGTACTTC.

The genes are TRBV29-1 and TRBJ2-7; 7 bases match TRBD2. Germline CDR1 is SQVTM and CDR2 is ANQGSEA. The CDR3 is made up of 12 amino acids. The V and J ends lost 5 bases and 2 bases, in that order; junction bases with no gene match: 3. The CDR3 loop reads CSVRSGTYEQYF. In DNA form, the CDR3 reads TGCAGCGTTAGAAGCGGGACCTACGAGCAGTACTTC.